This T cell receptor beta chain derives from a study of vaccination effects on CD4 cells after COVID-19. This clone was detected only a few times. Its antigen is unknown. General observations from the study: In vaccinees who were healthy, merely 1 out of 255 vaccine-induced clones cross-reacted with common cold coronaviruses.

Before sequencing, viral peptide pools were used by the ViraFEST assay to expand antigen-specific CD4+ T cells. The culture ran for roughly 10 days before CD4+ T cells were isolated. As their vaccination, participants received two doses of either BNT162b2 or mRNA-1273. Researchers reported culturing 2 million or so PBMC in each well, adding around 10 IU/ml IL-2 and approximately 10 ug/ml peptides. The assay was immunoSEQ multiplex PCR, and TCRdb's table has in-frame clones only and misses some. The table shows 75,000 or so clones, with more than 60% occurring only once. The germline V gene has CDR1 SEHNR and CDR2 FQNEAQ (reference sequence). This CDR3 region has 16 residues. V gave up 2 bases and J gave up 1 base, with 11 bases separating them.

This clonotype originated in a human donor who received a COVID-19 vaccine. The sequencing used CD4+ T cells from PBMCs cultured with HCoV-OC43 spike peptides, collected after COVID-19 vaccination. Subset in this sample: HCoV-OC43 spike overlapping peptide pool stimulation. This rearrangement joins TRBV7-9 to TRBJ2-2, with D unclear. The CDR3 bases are TGTGCCAGCAGCTTAAGGGCTCTTCAGAACACCGGGGAGCTGTTTTTT. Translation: CASSLRALQNTGELFF.